These T cell receptor beta chains were read from a single sample in a study of T cell changes during pregnancy in multiple sclerosis. Using immunoSEQ multiplex PCR, the repertoire was profiled, and TCRdb retains in-frame clones only, with some absent. The sample contains about 110,000 clones, 85% to 95% of which appear only once. Material: peripheral blood, obtained after pregnancy. The receptors originated from a female donor with multiple sclerosis, enrolled in a pregnancy study. Each CDR3 is given with its conserved first and last residue. A D gene is named only where the DNA matches it firmly. Clone size is shown for a subset of rows, as once, few, many or a class of expanded clone.

>.|.|TRBJ2-1|TRBV7-7
CASSLAPSDEQFF
TGTGCCAGCAGCTTGGCCCCTAGCGATGAGCAGTTCTTC
>.|.|TRBJ1-1|TRBV28
CASSSSPKEAFF
TGTGCCAGCAGTTCGAGCCCCAAAGAAGCTTTCTTT
>TRBD1|.|TRBJ2-1|TRBV29-1
CSVESGTGRFHEQFF
TGCAGCGTTGAATCCGGGACAGGGAGGTTCCATGAGCAGTTCTTC
>TRBD1|.|TRBJ2-7|TRBV2
CASSEDLGGTYEQYF
TGTGCCAGCAGTGAAGATTTAGGGGGCACCTACGAGCAGTACTTC
>.|.|TRBJ2-7|TRBV6-5
CASSYRLLGHEQYF
TGTGCCAGCAGTTACAGGTTATTGGGCCACGAGCAGTACTTC
>TRBD1|.|TRBJ2-5|TRBV30
CAWIDRGETQYF
TGTGCCTGGATCGACAGGGGTGAGACCCAGTACTTC
>.|.|TRBJ1-1|TRBV5-3
CARSRWNTEAFF
TGTGCCAGAAGCCGTTGGAACACTGAAGCTTTCTTT
>.|.|TRBJ1-4|TRBV5-1
CASREGPTNEKLFF
TGCGCCAGCCGGGAGGGACCAACTAATGAAAAACTGTTTTTT
>.|.|TRBJ2-4|TRBV5-6
CASSLLVSALAKNIQYF
TGTGCCAGCAGCTTATTAGTCTCTGCTCTAGCCAAAAACATTCAGTACTTC
>TRBD1|.|TRBJ1-3|TRBV9
CASSVGTGLSGNTIYF
TGTGCCAGCAGCGTCGGGACAGGACTCTCTGGAAACACCATATATTTT
>.|.|TRBJ2-1|TRBV7-9
CASSAGGAAEQFF
TGTGCCAGCAGCGCCGGGGGTGCGGCTGAGCAGTTCTTC
>.|.|TRBJ1-1|TRBV7-6
CASSLGRKEGNTEAFF
TGTGCCAGCAGCTTAGGGCGGAAAGAGGGGAACACTGAAGCTTTCTTT
>TRBD1|.|TRBJ1-2|TRBV19
CASSIPGQGRGYTF
TGTGCCAGTAGTATCCCGGGACAGGGTCGTGGCTACACCTTC
>.|.|TRBJ2-2|TRBV5-4
CASSLGGLSTGELFF
TGTGCCAGCAGCTTAGGGGGATTAAGCACCGGGGAGCTGTTTTTT
>TRBD2|.|TRBJ2-3|TRBV9
CASSVGAGADTQYF
TGTGCCAGCAGCGTAGGGGCGGGAGCAGATACGCAGTATTTT
>TRBD2|.|TRBJ2-1|TRBV27
CASSPRLAGLTSSYNEQFF
TGTGCCAGCAGTCCCCGACTAGCGGGTCTTACCAGCTCCTACAATGAGCAGTTCTTC
>TRBD1|.|TRBJ1-5|TRBV19
CASSRQGWSNQPQHF
TGTGCCAGTAGCCGACAGGGTTGGAGCAATCAGCCCCAGCATTTT
>.|.|TRBJ1-2|TRBV30
CAWAGLEDYGYTF
TGTGCCTGGGCAGGGCTTGAGGACTATGGCTACACCTTC
>TRBD2|.|TRBJ2-3|TRBV6-6
CASSYRRGTSTDTQYF
TGTGCCAGCAGTTACAGGCGGGGGACTAGCACAGATACGCAGTATTTT
>TRBD1|.|TRBJ2-2|TRBV7-3
CASGDRGSTGELFF
TGTGCCAGTGGGGACAGGGGGTCCACCGGGGAGCTGTTTTTT
>.|.|TRBJ2-7|TRBV20-1
CSATEPYEQYF
TGCAGTGCGACGGAGCCCTACGAGCAGTACTTC
>TRBD1|once|TRBJ1-5|TRBV6-1
CASSEIDRGARQPQHF
TGTGCCAGCAGTGAAATCGACAGGGGAGCGAGGCAGCCCCAGCATTTT
>.|few|TRBJ1-4|TRBV19
CASSSRGTNEKLFF
TGTGCCAGTAGCTCCAGGGGAACTAATGAAAAACTGTTTTTT
>.|.|TRBJ1-2|TRBV5-1
CASSPDRNYGYTF
TGCGCCAGCAGCCCCGACAGGAACTATGGCTACACCTTC
>TRBD2|.|TRBJ2-7|TRBV11-2
CASTPSGASYEQYF
TGTGCCAGCACCCCCAGCGGGGCCTCCTACGAGCAGTACTTC
>.|once|TRBJ2-1|TRBV30
CAWRAGISTDEQFF
TGTGCCTGGAGGGCGGGGATTTCGACGGATGAGCAGTTCTTC
>.|.|TRBJ1-4|TRBV2
CASSETRGGKLFF
TGTGCCAGCAGTGAAACTCGGGGTGGAAAGCTGTTTTTT
>.|.|TRBJ2-7|TRBV2
CASSAGYTYEQYF
TGTGCCAGCAGTGCGGGATATACCTACGAGCAGTACTTC
>TRBD1|.|TRBJ1-2|TRBV9
CASSALREGQGPPLDGYTF
TGTGCCAGCAGCGCCCTGCGTGAGGGACAGGGGCCACCGCTGGATGGCTACACCTTC
>.|.|TRBJ1-3|TRBV30
CAWSVNRLGNTIYF
TGTGCCTGGAGTGTCAACAGGTTGGGAAACACCATATATTTT
>.|.|TRBJ2-2|TRBV7-3
CASSLSGENTGELFF
TGTGCCAGCAGCTTAAGCGGGGAGAACACCGGGGAGCTGTTTTTT
>.|.|TRBJ2-2|TRBV4-1
CASSLEGEYTGELFF
TGCGCCAGCAGCCTTGAGGGAGAGTACACCGGGGAGCTGTTTTTT
>TRBD1|.|TRBJ2-7|TRBV5-6
CASSSGQGPYEQYF
TGTGCCAGCAGCTCAGGACAGGGTCCCTACGAGCAGTACTTC
>.|.|TRBJ2-3|TRBV4-2
CASSQEYNTDTQYF
TGTGCCAGCAGCCAAGAGTACAACACAGATACGCAGTATTTT
>.|.|TRBJ2-7|TRBV25-1
CASSVSLGLGGSYEQYF
TGTGCCAGCAGTGTCTCGTTGGGACTCGGTGGATCCTACGAGCAGTACTTC
>.|.|TRBJ1-2|TRBV5-1
CASSRQDPIRDYGYTF
TGCGCCAGCAGCCGACAGGACCCCATCAGGGACTATGGCTACACCTTC
>.|few|TRBJ1-3|TRBV18
CASSPLPRTASGNTIYF
TGTGCCAGCTCACCGCTGCCCAGGACAGCCTCTGGAAACACCATATATTTT
>.|.|TRBJ1-6|TRBV2
CATRRNPPESPLHF
TGTGCCACACGTCGGAACCCCCCGGAGTCACCCCTCCACTTT
>TRBD1|.|TRBJ2-1|TRBV5-1
CASTLNDRVRGNEQFF
TGCGCCAGCACCCTAAATGACAGGGTAAGGGGCAATGAGCAGTTCTTC
>.|once|TRBJ1-2|TRBV6-5
CASSYSSTARYGYTF
TGTGCCAGCAGTTACTCGAGTACAGCCCGCTATGGCTACACCTTC
>TRBD1|.|TRBJ1-1|TRBV4-1
CASSRSGQTYTEAFF
TGCGCCAGCAGCCGCTCGGGACAGACTTACACTGAAGCTTTCTTT
>TRBD1|.|TRBJ1-2|TRBV5-1
CASSSTGDVGYGYTF
TGCGCCAGCAGCTCTACAGGGGACGTCGGCTATGGCTACACCTTC
>.|.|TRBJ1-2|TRBV30
CAWNRVAADYGYTF
TGTGCCTGGAACCGGGTCGCGGCGGACTATGGCTACACCTTC
>.|.|TRBJ2-6|TRBV5-6
CASSFTASGANVLTF
TGTGCCAGCAGCTTCACTGCCTCTGGGGCCAACGTCCTGACTTTC
>.|.|TRBJ2-7|TRBV14
CASSLAASSQYF
TGTGCCAGCAGCCTCGCCGCGAGCTCTCAGTACTTC